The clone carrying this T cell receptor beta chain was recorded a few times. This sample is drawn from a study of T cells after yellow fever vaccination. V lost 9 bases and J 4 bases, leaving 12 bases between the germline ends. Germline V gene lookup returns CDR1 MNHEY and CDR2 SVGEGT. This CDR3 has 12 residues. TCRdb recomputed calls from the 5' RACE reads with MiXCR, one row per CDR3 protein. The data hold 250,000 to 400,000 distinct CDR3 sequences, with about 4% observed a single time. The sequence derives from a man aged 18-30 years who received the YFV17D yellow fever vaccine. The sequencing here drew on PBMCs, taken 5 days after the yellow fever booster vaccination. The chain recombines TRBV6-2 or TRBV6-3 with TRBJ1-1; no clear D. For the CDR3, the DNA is TGTGCCAGGGAGGTCCGGGCCACTGAAGCTTTCTTT. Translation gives CAREVRATEAFF.